These T cell receptor beta chains were read from a single sample in a study of blood T cells in healthy people across ages. One entry per CDR3 protein results from TCRdb running MiXCR on the 5' RACE reads. The table lists around 1.5 million distinct CDR3 sequences, approximately 59% of them singletons. Sequenced: blood. These receptors originate from a man between 18 and 35 years old in good health. Both conserved end residues are part of each CDR3. Fields, in order: J gene, V gene, clone size, D gene, CDR3 DNA, CDR3 protein. A D gene is named only where the DNA matches it firmly. Clone size, where shown, is once, few, many, or a class for clones that have expanded.

TRBJ2-3,TRBV27,-,-,TGTGCCAGCTACGGGACGGGAGATACAGATACGCAGTATTTT,CASYGTGDTDTQYF
TRBJ1-2,TRBV27,-,TRBD1,TGTGCCAGCAGTCTGACCGGGACAGGGCGCTATGGCTACACCTTC,CASSLTGTGRYGYTF
TRBJ2-1,TRBV5-5,-,TRBD2,TGTGCCAGCAGCTTGGTGTCTAGCGGGGCTCGCTCCTACAATGAGCAGTTCTTC,CASSLVSSGARSYNEQFF
TRBJ1-1,TRBV6-4,-,TRBD1,TGTGCCAGCAGCCGGGACAGGGGACCCTCAAACACGGAAGCTTTCTTT,CASSRDRGPSNTEAFF
TRBJ1-2,TRBV20-1,once,-,TGCAGTGCCACGCCCAGCCCTTTGGGGCATGGCTACACCTTC,CSATPSPLGHGYTF
TRBJ2-1,TRBV12-3/TRBV12-4,-,-,TGTGCCAGCAGTTGGGTTAGCGTCAATGAGCAGTTCTTC,CASSWVSVNEQFF
TRBJ2-7,TRBV14,-,TRBD1,TGTGCCAGCAGCCAAACCGGGACAGGGGGTTCCTACGAGCAGTACTTC,CASSQTGTGGSYEQYF
TRBJ2-7,TRBV6-2/TRBV6-3,-,-,TGTGCCAGCAGCAGCACCAATACCCTGAACTCCTACGAGCAGTACTTC,CASSSTNTLNSYEQYF
TRBJ2-1,TRBV4-3,-,TRBD1,TGCGCCAGCAGCCGCCGGGACAGGGTTATGGATGAGCAGTTCTTC,CASSRRDRVMDEQFF
TRBJ1-5,TRBV27,-,TRBD1,TGTGCCAGCAGACTAACAGGGGAAGTACAGCCCCAGCATTTT,CASRLTGEVQPQHF
TRBJ2-6,TRBV12-5,-,-,TGTGCTAGTGGCCATGGATATGTGGGGGCGTCCGGGGCCAACGTCCTGACTTTC,CASGHGYVGASGANVLTF
TRBJ1-2,TRBV29-1,-,TRBD1,TGCAGCGTTTCCCGGGACAGGGGGCCCTCAGGCTACACCTTC,CSVSRDRGPSGYTF
TRBJ1-4,TRBV4-1,-,-,TGCGCCAGCAGCCAAGTTGGGGGGGAGGATGAAAAACTGTTTTTT,CASSQVGGEDEKLFF
TRBJ2-5,TRBV6-5,-,-,TGTGCCAGCAGTCGGGCCCTGGAGACCCAGTACTTC,CASSRALETQYF
TRBJ2-7,TRBV16,-,-,TGTGCCAGCAGCCAAACGGGCCCGGGACGGGGGCGGTTCTACGAGCAGTACTTC,CASSQTGPGRGRFYEQYF
TRBJ2-7,TRBV7-9,few,-,TGTGCCAGCAGCCCTGCACGACGAGGCGATGGAGAGCAGTACTTC,CASSPARRGDGEQYF
TRBJ1-2,TRBV28,-,-,TGTGCCAGCAGTGCCGGGGGCGGCCCGGGCTACACCTTC,CASSAGGGPGYTF
TRBJ2-7,TRBV19,-,TRBD1,TGTGCCAGTATGGAGAGGACAGGGGCCTACGAGCAGTACTTC,CASMERTGAYEQYF
TRBJ1-2,TRBV14,-,-,TGTGCCAGCAGCCGCACTACAGCTAACTATGGCTACACCTTC,CASSRTTANYGYTF
TRBJ2-5,TRBV10-2,few,-,TGCGCCAGCAGCGCCACAGGGCTGGGTACGGAGACCCAGTACTTC,CASSATGLGTETQYF
TRBJ2-5,TRBV12-3/TRBV12-4,-,TRBD2,TGTACCAGCAGCCCGACTAGCGGGCAAGAGACCCAGTACTTC,CTSSPTSGQETQYF
TRBJ2-3,TRBV7-2,-,TRBD2,TGTGCCAGCACCGATCTGACTAGCGGGTACACAGATACGCAGTATTTT,CASTDLTSGYTDTQYF
TRBJ1-2,TRBV6-1,once,-,TGTGCCAGCAGTGTTACGCCCCCGGGCTACACCTTC,CASSVTPPGYTF
TRBJ2-1,TRBV3-1,few,TRBD2,TGTGCCAGCAGCCAAGGTTCAAGCGGGATTAGCTCCTACAATGAGCAGTTCTTC,CASSQGSSGISSYNEQFF
TRBJ2-7,TRBV11-2,-,-,TGTGCCAGCAGCCTCCGGGCCACCTTTTTCTACGAGCAGTACTTC,CASSLRATFFYEQYF
TRBJ2-7,TRBV20-1,-,-,TGCAGTGGAGGGGCTTGGAGCTCCTACGAGCAGTACTTC,CSGGAWSSYEQYF
TRBJ2-1,TRBV6-5,few,-,TGTGCCAGCAGTACCCACCGAGTCGACAATGAGCAGTTCTTC,CASSTHRVDNEQFF
TRBJ2-5,TRBV4-1,-,TRBD2,TGCGCCAGCAGCCATATAGGACTAGCGGGAGAAGGAGAGACCCAGTACTTC,CASSHIGLAGEGETQYF
TRBJ2-5,TRBV5-5,-,TRBD1,TGTGCCAGCAGCCATCCGCAGGGACAGCCGCAAGAGACCCAGTACTTC,CASSHPQGQPQETQYF
TRBJ2-5,TRBV24-1,-,TRBD1,TGTGCCACCAGTGAGGGGACAGCCCAAGAGACCCAGTACTTC,CATSEGTAQETQYF
TRBJ1-1,TRBV12-3/TRBV12-4,few,TRBD1,TGTGCCAGCAGTCCCCAGGGGGCGAGCACTGAAGCTTTCTTT,CASSPQGASTEAFF
TRBJ2-1,TRBV6-2/TRBV6-3,few,TRBD2,TGTGCCAGCAGTTACTCGCTAGCGGGGGCCCCCAGCTCCTACAATGAGCAGTTCTTC,CASSYSLAGAPSSYNEQFF
TRBJ1-6,TRBV7-2,-,-,TGTGCCAGCAGCGAGGCAACCAATTCACCCCTCCACTTT,CASSEATNSPLHF
TRBJ2-1,TRBV20-1,-,-,TGCAGTGCAAAATTACAGGCCGAAATAGGCAATGAGCAGTTCTTC,CSAKLQAEIGNEQFF
TRBJ1-1,TRBV29-1,few,-,TGCAGCGCCTCCCGAGGAGGGAACACTGAAGCTTTCTTT,CSASRGGNTEAFF
TRBJ1-2,TRBV30,-,-,TGTGCCTGGACTTTGGACAGCATGAATGGCTACACCTTC,CAWTLDSMNGYTF
TRBJ1-4,TRBV7-6,-,-,TGTGCCAGCAGCTTAGAACCGTCCTTTAATGAAAAACTGTTTTTT,CASSLEPSFNEKLFF